The 22 T cell receptor beta chains below come from one sample, sequenced in a study of blood T cell repertoires in COVID-19. The protocol was immunoSEQ multiplex PCR, while the TCRdb copy is restricted to in-frame clones and leaves out a portion. Of around 200,000 clones listed, less than 90% are singletons. Specimen: peripheral blood. These receptors came from a woman aged 40 to 55 with acute or convalescent COVID-19.

This rearrangement joins TRBV29-1 to TRBJ2-2; TRBD2 is a possible D gene (6 bases). Germline V gene sequence: CDR1 SQVTM, CDR2 ANQGSEA. V shed 7 bases and J shed 5 bases, with 11 bases lying between them. The CDR3 covers 12 residues. The CDR3 coding sequence is TGCAGCGCCTCGGGGGAGACCGGGGAGCTGTTTTTT. This codes for CSASGETGELFF.

This sequence joins TRBV20-1 and TRBJ2-1, with 7 bases fitting TRBD2. The germline V gene encodes CDR1 DFQATT and CDR2 SNEGSKA (reference sequence). The CDR3 consists of 11 residues. CDR3 in DNA: TGCAGCGTACTAGCGAGGGATGAGCAGTTCTTC. Protein: CSVLARDEQFF.

CDR3 coding DNA: TGTGCCAGCAGTTGGACAGGGGCGGACTACACCTTC. It encodes CASSWTGADYTF. The chain is built from TRBV2 and TRBJ1-2; 9 bases match TRBD1. CDR1 is SNHLY and CDR2 is FYNNEI in the germline V gene. Trimming took 5 bases from V and 10 from J; bases not matched to a gene: 5. This CDR3 has 12 amino acids.

In this sample, this clone turned up a few times. The chain links TRBV29-1 to TRBJ1-1; the match to TRBD1 covers 8 bases. The CDR3 spans 14 residues. Germline V gives CDR1 SQVTM, CDR2 ANQGSEA. J was trimmed by 11 bases and V by 0 bases; bases with no gene match: 11. This CDR3 is CSVEDRGQGGFAFF. The CDR3 region has the DNA TGCAGCGTTGAAGATCGAGGACAGGGCGGGTTTGCTTTCTTT.

The CDR3 sequence: CASSLGGGAEEQYF. The CDR3 DNA sequence: TGTGCCAGCAGCCTTGGGGGAGGGGCAGAAGAGCAGTACTTC. V gene TRBV3-1 (or the pseudogene TRBV3-2) combines with J gene TRBJ2-7, with TRBD2 matching 7 bases. V lost 4 bases, J lost 7 bases, and 10 bases stayed unmatched. Germline V gene data show CDR1 as LGHDT and CDR2 as YNNKEL (reference sequence). This CDR3 comprises 14 residues.

The chain couples TRBV9 to TRBJ2-1; D perhaps matches TRBD2 (5 bases). The germline CDR1 and CDR2 sequences are SGDLS and YYNGEE. The V and J ends lost 3 bases and 9 bases respectively, with 10 bases between them. The CDR3 has 12 amino acids. The CDR3 loop is CASSDGGGEQFF. The CDR3, as DNA: TGTGCCAGCAGCGATGGAGGCGGTGAGCAGTTCTTC.

This chain uses TRBV6-5 with TRBJ2-5; a possible D gene is TRBD2 (6 bases). Germline values: CDR1 MNHEY, CDR2 SVGAGI. V lost 9 bases and J lost 13, with 21 bases in between. The length of the CDR3 is 12 residues. The CDR3 DNA sequence: TGTGCCAGTACGACGGCCAGACTAGTCGGGTACTTC. Translated: CASTTARLVGYF.

V gene TRBV9 combines with J gene TRBJ2-5, with a tentative D call TRBD2 (5 bases). Trimming cost V 4 bases and J 5 bases, with 12 bases left between them. The V gene's germline CDR1 is SGDLS and CDR2 YYNGEE. CDR3 size: 13 residues. CDR3 bases: TGTGCCAGCAGCCCAGCGGCGACGGAGACCCAGTACTTC. This encodes CASSPAATETQYF.

This chain connects TRBV30 to TRBJ2-7; D remains unclear. The CDR3 has 11 residues. Per germline, CDR1 GTSNPN and CDR2 SVGIG (reference sequence). V lost 0 bases to trimming and J lost 4 bases, with 4 bases between them. The CDR3 loop reads CAWSVYYEQYF. The CDR3 DNA is TGTGCCTGGAGTGTATATTACGAGCAGTACTTC. The full variable domain, with the rest looked up from reference TRBV30 and TRBJ2-7, is SQTIHQWPATLVQPVGSPLSLECTVEGTSNPNLYWYRQAAGRGLQLLFYSVGIGQISSEVPQNLSASRPQDRQFILSSKKLLLSDSGFYLCAWSVYYEQYFGPGTRLTVT.

The CDR3 DNA is TGTGCCAGCACCGACATCGGGGGCTATGGCTACACCTTC. It codes for CASTDIGGYGYTF. The rearrangement uses TRBV27 and TRBJ1-2, with D maybe TRBD1 (5 bases). The CDR3 spans 13 residues. The germline gives CDR1 MNHEY, CDR2 SMNVEV (reference sequence). Trimming removed 7 bases from V and 4 bases from J, with 13 bases in between.

The V call is TRBV25-1, the J call TRBJ1-1; the match to TRBD1 covers 8 bases. CDR1 is MGHDK, CDR2 SYGVNS, per germline. The CDR3 has 15 residues. J gave up 4 bases and V 5 bases, and 9 bases lay outside the gene matches. CDR3 sequence (DNA): TGTGCCAGCAGTCCACAGGACAGGGAGGTCACTGAAGCTTTCTTT. This codes for CASSPQDREVTEAFF.

This clone was observed a few times. The V gene is TRBV29-1, the J gene TRBJ1-2; D may be TRBD1 (5 bases). The CDR3 contains 13 residues. Trimming left V 4 bases short and J 2 bases short, with 11 bases between. CDR1 is SQVTM and CDR2 is ANQGSEA in the germline V gene. Written as DNA, the CDR3 is TGCAGCGTTGCAAACCGACAGAACTATGGCTACACCTTC. Amino acids: CSVANRQNYGYTF.

The chain couples TRBV19 to TRBJ2-2; perhaps TRBD2 as D (6 bases). Between the trimmed V and J ends, which lost 6 bases and 6 bases, there was a span of 8 bases. This CDR3 has 12 amino acids. Germline V gene sequence: CDR1 LNHDA, CDR2 SQIVND (reference sequence). For the CDR3, the DNA is TGTGCCAGTAGCGGGACTCCCGGGGAGCTGTTTTTT. This translates into CASSGTPGELFF.

The chain joins TRBV15 to TRBJ2-7; 7 bases line up with TRBD1. V gave up 4 bases and J gave up 2 bases; unmatched junction bases: 5. The CDR3 runs 14 residues. From germline, CDR1 is LNHNV and CDR2 YYDKDF (reference sequence). The CDR3 region is CATSINRGPYEQYF. The CDR3 nucleotides are TGTGCCACCAGCATAAACAGGGGCCCCTACGAGCAGTACTTC.

The chain joins TRBV11-3 to TRBJ2-1; 8 nucleotides agree with TRBD2. The J segment lost 9 bases and the V segment lost 5 bases, leaving 9 bases of the junction unmatched. The germline CDR1 and CDR2 sequences are SGHNT and YENEEA. The CDR3 is 14 residues long. DNA for the CDR3: TGTGCCAGCAGCGGAAGGACTCGGGGGGGTGAGCAGTTCTTC. Its translation: CASSGRTRGGEQFF.

The CDR3 DNA sequence: TGTGCCAGCAGTTCTCCCACCCCGAGCTCCTACAATGAGCAGTTCTTC. This codes for CASSSPTPSSYNEQFF. This chain joins TRBV28 and TRBJ2-1; no clear D. This CDR3 is built from 16 residues. Per germline, CDR1 MDHEN and CDR2 SYDVKM. Trimming took off 4 bases at V and 0 bases at J, with 13 bases between the two ends.

V usage is TRBV2 and J usage is TRBJ1-4; D may be TRBD1 (5 bases). The ends were cut back, 8 bases at V and 10 bases at J, with 8 bases in the middle. Germline lookup yields CDR1 SNHLY and CDR2 FYNNEI. The CDR3 runs 10 residues. CDR3 sequence: CASGGGKLFF. In DNA form, the CDR3 reads TGTGCCAGCGGGGGGGGAAAACTGTTTTTT.

This chain connects TRBV6-5 to TRBJ1-3; D is undetermined. In germline, CDR1 is MNHEY, CDR2 SVGAGI. This CDR3 region has 13 residues. Trimming took 6 bases from V and 0 from J, leaving 6 bases between them. The CDR3: CASSEISGNTIYF. In DNA, the CDR3 is TGTGCCAGCAGCGAGATCTCTGGAAACACCATATATTTT.

The CDR3 here is CASSPGTSVRIYNEQFF. The CDR3 DNA sequence: TGCGCCAGCAGCCCGGGGACTAGCGTACGTATTTACAATGAGCAGTTCTTC. The rearrangement uses TRBV5-1 and TRBJ2-1, with 10 bases aligning to TRBD2. The CDR3 spans 17 residues. The V and J ends lost 4 bases and 4 bases, in that order; junction bases with no gene match: 11. CDR1 is SGHRS, CDR2 YFSETQ, per germline.

This sequence joins TRBV2 and TRBJ2-1, with D perhaps TRBD2 (5 bases). Trimming stripped 3 bases from V and 10 bases from J, with 16 bases between. Germline CDR1 reads SNHLY; CDR2 reads FYNNEI. The CDR3 runs 14 residues. CDR3 in amino acids: CASSDSERLREQFF. The CDR3 nucleotides read TGTGCCAGCAGTGATAGCGAGCGGCTACGGGAGCAGTTCTTC.

This chain links TRBV7-9 with TRBJ1-1; unclear D gene. The CDR3 covers 13 residues. CDR1 SEHNR and CDR2 FQNEAQ come from the germline V gene (reference sequence). The V and J ends lost 5 bases and 3 bases respectively, with 10 bases between them. CDR3: CASSDGFDTEAFF. DNA of the CDR3: TGTGCCAGCAGCGACGGGTTTGACACTGAAGCTTTCTTT.

The chain recombines TRBV28 with TRBJ1-1, with 8 bases fitting TRBD1. There are 14 residues in the CDR3. Trimming took 2 bases from V and 4 from J; bases not matched to a gene: 3. Germline values: CDR1 MDHEN, CDR2 SYDVKM. CDR3 DNA sequence: TGTGCCAGCAGTTTAGCCGACAGGGGCACTGAAGCTTTCTTT. It specifies CASSLADRGTEAFF.